Below are 6 T cell receptor beta chains sequenced from a single sample in a study of shared clonotypes between healthy human individuals (dated by TCRdb to the early 2020s). CD8 naive samples were CD45RO-negative cells positively selected for CCR7, giving a CD45RA+CCR7+ population that excluded TemRA cells. Preparation of the library involved the immunoSEQ multiplex PCR assay. The clones in this table, taken by TCRdb from immuneACCESS, are in-frame only. Not every clone is retained; where verified, under half of the shortfall comes from an unresolved V gene, and the cause of the rest is unknown. The sample records about 2.2 million clones, roughly 95% of which are singletons. Clones ranked in the top ten supply about 1.6% of the sample. Sequencing was performed on naive CD8+ T cells from PBMCs. This sample's cell subset or site label indicates: CD45RA+CCR7+. The receptors originated from a man aged 18 to 35 in good health. Some clones in this sample may be carry-over from other donors' samples.

This chain links TRBV29-1 with TRBJ2-7; possible D gene TRBD1, 6 bases. V dropped 3 bases and J dropped 2 bases, with 11 bases sitting between them. From germline, CDR1 is SQVTM and CDR2 ANQGSEA. The CDR3 consists of 13 residues. The CDR3 DNA is TGCAGCGTTGAGGGCAGGGACACCTACGAGCAGTACTTC. Translated, it gives CSVEGRDTYEQYF.

The V gene is TRBV29-1, the J gene TRBJ2-3, with 10 bases matching TRBD1. Germline values: CDR1 SQVTM, CDR2 ANQGSEA. Trimming at V came to 6 bases and at J to 2 bases, leaving 17 bases not matched to a gene. This CDR3 contains 18 residues. CDR3 sequence (DNA): TGCAGCGTAACGGCGGCCGAGGGACAGGGGTATATCACAGATACGCAGTATTTT. Its translation is CSVTAAEGQGYITDTQYF.

Written as DNA, the CDR3 is TGTGCCAGTACCCCTGGCTGGGGTGAAAAACTGTTTTTT. Amino acid sequence: CASTPGWGEKLFF. The chain is built from TRBV19 and TRBJ1-4; D unresolved. CDR3 length equals 13 residues. The V end was cut by 7 bases, the J end by 7 bases, with 13 bases between. CDR1 is LNHDA and CDR2 is SQIVND in the germline V gene (reference sequence).

V gene TRBV27 combines with J gene TRBJ2-1, with 10 bases fitting TRBD2. J lost 7 bases, V lost 5 bases, and 11 bases had no gene match. The CDR3 totals 16 residues. Looked up from germline, CDR1 is MNHEY and CDR2 is SMNVEV (reference sequence). For the CDR3, the DNA is TGTGCCAGCAGTCCAGCGGGAGGGCCCATCTTGAATGAGCAGTTCTTC. Translated, it gives CASSPAGGPILNEQFF.

The genes are TRBV4-3 and TRBJ2-3; D gene unclear. V shed 0 bases and J shed 2 bases, with 18 bases lying between them. The CDR3 is 18 residues long. In germline, CDR1 is LGHNA, CDR2 YSLEER. CDR3 nucleotide sequence: TGCGCCAGCAGCCAAGATTATCCCTACCTACTTAACACAGATACGCAGTATTTT. Translating it yields CASSQDYPYLLNTDTQYF.

As concerns this clone: Other DNA sequences of this sample code for an identical CDR3. This chain joins TRBV9 and TRBJ2-3; D ambiguous. Germline loops: CDR1 SGDLS, CDR2 YYNGEE. This CDR3 spans 13 amino acids. V was shortened by 0 bases and J by 0 bases, with 2 bases between the two germline ends. As DNA, the CDR3 is TGTGCCAGCAGCGTAGGGAGCACAGATACGCAGTATTTT. This translates into CASSVGSTDTQYF.